These 30 T cell receptor beta chains share one sample of origin, sequenced in a study of T cell repertoires in cytomegalovirus infection (dated by TCRdb to between 2017 and 2020). Reads for this sample came from an Illumina HiSeq 1500. Using fastp trimming at Q25 and MiXCR clonotype assembly, TCRdb reanalyzed the public sequencing data and kept in-frame beta chains. Rows with one shared CDR3 protein collapse into an entry with the most common genes and DNA. Across this sample there are just under 550,000 distinct CDR3 sequences, with around 27% seen only once. The ten largest clones capture under 15% of the sample. Sequencing was done on a sample of PBMCs. Receptor source: a human donor in good health (CMV status not recorded). Some clones in this sample may be carry-over from other donors' samples.

This clonotype was observed a handful of times. J is TRBJ1-1 and V is TRBV19; TRBD1 matches 7 bases. The CDR3 sequence is 15 residues long. CDR1 is LNHDA and CDR2 is SQIVND in the germline V gene (reference sequence). J lost 2 bases, V lost 4 bases, and 7 bases had no gene match. The CDR3 region has the DNA TGTGCCAGTAGTAGTCGCGCAGGGGGTAACACTGAAGCTTTCTTT. It encodes CASSSRAGGNTEAFF.

V and J are TRBV19 and TRBJ2-7; D tentatively fits TRBD1 or TRBD2 (5 bases each). V was clipped by 5 bases and J by 3 bases, with 17 bases between them. The germline V gene encodes CDR1 LNHDA and CDR2 SQIVND (reference sequence). The CDR3 has 15 amino acids. The CDR3 reads CASSFQGTGIYEQYF. In nucleotides, the CDR3 is TGTGCCAGTAGTTTCCAAGGGACGGGCATCTACGAGCAGTACTTC.

This clonotype was recorded at least ten times. The V gene is TRBV7-8, the J gene TRBJ2-3; 7 positions agree with TRBD2. In germline, CDR1 is SGHVS, CDR2 FQNEAQ. The V gene end was trimmed by 1 base and the J gene end by 0 bases; junction bases not matched to a gene: 7. The CDR3 sequence is 17 residues long. The DNA of the CDR3 is TGTGCCAGCAGCTTAGTTCGAGGGAGGGCTAGCACAGATACGCAGTATTTT. This encodes CASSLVRGRASTDTQYF.

On this clonotype: A single base separates this from a much larger clone, so it may be a read error. The J gene is TRBJ2-3, the V gene TRBV7-2; 8 nucleotides match TRBD2. The CDR3 spans 16 residues. Per the germline V gene, CDR1 is SGHTA and CDR2 is FQGNSA. V lost 7 bases, J lost 6 bases, and 15 bases stayed unmatched. The DNA for the CDR3 is TGTGCCAGCAACCGGCTGAGTGGCGGGGGGATGGATACGCAGTATTTT. Its protein product is CASNRLSGGGMDTQYF.

J is TRBJ2-1 and V is TRBV20-1; 7 nucleotides agree with TRBD2. The CDR3 runs 18 residues. In germline, CDR1 is DFQATT, CDR2 SNEGSKA (reference sequence). The V segment lost 2 bases and the J segment 7 bases; nucleotides outside the gene matches: 20. In DNA form, the CDR3 reads TGCAGTGCTAGAAGGGGAGCGGGGTTGGTGGTAGGGAGTAATGAGCAGTTCTTC. Translated: CSARRGAGLVVGSNEQFF.

This chain uses TRBV20-1 with TRBJ2-1; 11 positions match TRBD2. Trimming at V came to 3 bases and at J to 4 bases, leaving 8 bases not matched to a gene. The CDR3 totals 16 residues. Germline V gene lookup returns CDR1 DFQATT and CDR2 SNEGSKA (reference sequence). In DNA form, the CDR3 reads TGCAGTGCTAGCCCGGGGACTAGCGGATTATACAATGAGCAGTTCTTC. Amino acids: CSASPGTSGLYNEQFF.

This clonotype was seen only once. This sequence joins TRBV6-5 and TRBJ1-5; possible D gene TRBD1, 5 bases. Germline lookup yields CDR1 MNHEY and CDR2 SVGAGI. Between the trimmed V and J ends, which lost 0 bases and 9 bases, there was a span of 15 bases. This CDR3 is 15 amino acids long. The CDR3 loop reads CASSYSSRAVGPQHF. CDR3 bases: TGTGCCAGCAGTTACTCGAGCAGGGCCGTGGGGCCCCAGCATTTT.

The V call is TRBV28, the J call TRBJ2-3; 9 bases align to TRBD2. Germline V gives CDR1 MDHEN, CDR2 SYDVKM. With V trimmed by 4 bases and J by 2 bases, 4 bases remained unmatched. CDR3 length equals 15 residues. The CDR3 here is CASSSQREDTDTQYF. The CDR3 nucleotides read TGTGCCAGCAGTTCCCAGCGGGAGGACACAGATACGCAGTATTTT.

This clonotype appeared a few times. The rearrangement uses TRBV24-1 and TRBJ1-1; weak D call: TRBD1 (6 bases). Per germline, CDR1 KGHDR and CDR2 SFDVKD. The CDR3 has 13 residues. V was pared by 6 bases and J by 4 bases, with 11 bases between. This chain's CDR3 is CATSQGSTTEAFF. CDR3 DNA sequence: TGTGCCACCAGTCAGGGGTCGACCACTGAAGCTTTCTTT.

Comments on this clonotype: At one end, the junction sequence differs from germline, possibly due to a read error. The rearrangement uses TRBV7-7 and TRBJ2-2, with D possibly called TRBD1 or TRBD2 (8 bases each). CDR1 and CDR2 from the germline V gene are SSHAT and FNYEAQ (reference sequence). This CDR3 is built from 17 residues. CDR3 sequence reads: CASSFGSGTGNTGELFF. The CDR3 DNA reads as TGTGCTAGCAGCTTCGGTAGCGGGACAGGGAACACCGGGGAGCTGTTTTTT.

Comments on this clonotype: A read error may account for a junction end that differs from germline. The rearrangement joins TRBV6-5 to TRBJ2-1; D remains unclear. CDR3 length equals 13 residues. Germline assignment: CDR1 MNHEY and CDR2 SVGAGI. CDR3: CASSYTSDNEQFF. The CDR3, as DNA: TGTGCCAGCAGTTACACCTCCGACAATGAGCAGTTCTTC.

This clonotype has only a few counts. The rearrangement links TRBV25-1 to TRBJ1-6, with TRBD1 as a possible D gene (6 bases). This CDR3 has 15 amino acids. Per the germline V gene, CDR1 is MGHDK and CDR2 is SYGVNS. Trimming took off 4 bases at V and 3 bases at J, with 10 bases between the two ends. CDR3 residues: CASSADRNYNSPLHF. CDR3 sequence (DNA): TGTGCCAGCAGTGCTGACAGGAACTATAATTCACCCCTCCACTTT.

The V call is TRBV29-1, the J call TRBJ1-5; maybe TRBD1 (5 bases). This CDR3 is built from 13 residues. Trimming left V 1 base short and J 5 bases short, with 9 bases between. Germline-derived CDR1 and CDR2 are SQVTM and ANQGSEA. CDR3 sequence reads: CSVEAGRDQPQHF. The CDR3 DNA reads TGCAGCGTTGAAGCAGGGAGGGATCAGCCCCAGCATTTT.

This clonotype was observed at least ten times. The gene calls are TRBV7-9 and TRBJ2-3; no clear D. V was trimmed by 1 base and J by 1 base, leaving 9 bases between them. The CDR3 totals 15 residues. Germline V gene lookup returns CDR1 SEHNR and CDR2 FQNEAQ (reference sequence). The CDR3 nucleotides are TGTGCCAGCAGCTTAGGCGAAAGCGGCACAGATACGCAGTATTTT. Translation gives CASSLGESGTDTQYF. Full variable domain (missing parts from reference TRBV7-9 and TRBJ2-3): DTGVSQNPRHKITKRGQNVTFRCDPISEHNRLYWYRQTLGQGPEFLTYFQNEAQLEKSRLLSDRFSAERPKGSFSTLEIQRTEQGDSAMYLCASSLGESGTDTQYFGPGTRLTVL.

The rearrangement joins TRBV20-1 to TRBJ1-5; D gene unclear. The germline V and J ends were trimmed by 7 bases and 1 base, with 14 bases remaining between them. This CDR3 is built from 14 residues. CDR1 is DFQATT and CDR2 is SNEGSKA in the germline V gene (reference sequence). Here the CDR3 reads CSVSGRLSNQPQHF. In DNA form, the CDR3 reads TGCAGTGTCAGCGGGCGTTTGAGCAATCAGCCCCAGCATTTT.

The gene calls are TRBV20-1 and TRBJ2-1, with D unresolved. CDR3 length: 15 amino acids. CDR1 and CDR2 from the germline V gene are DFQATT and SNEGSKA (reference sequence). The V end lost 3 bases, the J end lost 1 base, and 13 bases lay between the germline ends. The CDR3 loop is CSARGWWGSYNEQFF. In nucleotides, the CDR3 is TGCAGTGCTAGGGGGTGGTGGGGATCCTACAATGAGCAGTTCTTC.

There are many counts of this clonotype. V is TRBV7-2 and J is TRBJ2-7; D is perhaps TRBD2 (6 bases). This CDR3 spans 14 amino acids. Trimming cost V 3 bases and J 3 bases, with 12 bases left between them. Germline assignment: CDR1 SGHTA and CDR2 FQGNSA. The CDR3, as DNA: TGTGCCAGCAGCTTCTCTAGCGCGAGCTACGAGCAGTACTTC. Encoded protein: CASSFSSASYEQYF.

V is TRBV6-2 or TRBV6-3 and J is TRBJ2-7; 7 bases match TRBD2. The V gene end was trimmed by 2 bases and the J gene end by 1 base; junction bases not matched to a gene: 11. The CDR3 sequence is 17 residues long. Germline V gene lookup returns CDR1 MNHEY and CDR2 SVGEGT. The CDR3 loop is CASSYSTGLLLSYEQYV. The CDR3 nucleotides are TGTGCCAGCAGTTACAGTACGGGACTACTTTTGTCCTACGAGCAGTACGTC.

This clonotype was detected a few times. The chain uses TRBV28 and TRBJ2-1; no clear D. V was clipped by 5 bases and J by 9 bases, with 17 bases between them. The CDR3 runs to 14 residues. CDR1 is MDHEN and CDR2 is SYDVKM in the germline V gene. CDR3 region: CASSRAGRVAEQFF. Here the CDR3 DNA reads TGTGCCAGCAGTCGGGCTGGAAGGGTAGCTGAGCAGTTCTTC.

This clonotype has only a few counts. The V and J genes are TRBV4-1 and TRBJ2-7, with TRBD2 matching 8 bases. The CDR3 runs 17 residues. Germline CDR1 reads MGHRA; CDR2 reads YSYEKL. V dropped 0 bases and J dropped 3; count of bases not matched to a gene: 10. DNA of the CDR3: TGCGCCAGCAGCCAAGATCCCGGCGGGAGGACTGGCTACGAGCAGTACTTC. Its translation: CASSQDPGGRTGYEQYF.

This clonotype was counted at least ten times. In nucleotides, the CDR3 is TGTGCCAGTAGCTCAACCGGGACAGGGGGTAAGATGAACACTGAAGCTTTCTTT. It encodes CASSSTGTGGKMNTEAFF. The chain links TRBV19 to TRBJ1-1, with 11 bases lining up with TRBD1. Germline V lookup: CDR1 LNHDA, CDR2 SQIVND (reference sequence). V was pared by 6 bases and J by 0 bases, with 12 bases of the junction left unmatched. The CDR3 spans 18 residues.

This clonotype has more than one count but fewer than ten. The chain has TRBV6-5 and TRBJ1-5; no reliable D call. This CDR3 is 13 amino acids long. Germline assignment: CDR1 MNHEY and CDR2 SVGAGI. Trimming removed 10 bases at V and 1 base at J, with 11 bases between. CDR3 nucleotides: TGTGCCACTTCGGACGGAAGCAATCAGCCCCAGCATTTT. It yields the protein CATSDGSNQPQHF.

The chain carries TRBV28 and TRBJ1-1; TRBD1 might be the D (6 bases). V gave up 3 bases and J gave up 7 bases, with 21 bases separating them. Germline V lookup: CDR1 MDHEN, CDR2 SYDVKM. The CDR3 contains 16 residues. CDR3 sequence: CASSFGVVGGAGEAFF. CDR3 coding DNA: TGTGCCAGCAGTTTTGGCGTGGTGGGGGGCGCCGGTGAAGCTTTCTTT.

The chain employs TRBV19 and TRBJ2-4, with D perhaps given as TRBD1 or TRBD2 (5 bases each). Trimming took 6 bases from V and 4 from J, leaving 16 bases between them. The germline CDR1 and CDR2 sequences are LNHDA and SQIVND (reference sequence). The CDR3 is 15 residues long. Here the CDR3 DNA reads TGTGCCAGTAGCATGCCCACGGGACGGAAAAACATTCAGTACTTC. It specifies CASSMPTGRKNIQYF.

The chain recombines TRBV2 with TRBJ2-5, with D maybe TRBD2 (6 bases). Germline-derived CDR1 and CDR2 are SNHLY and FYNNEI. V gave up 6 bases and J gave up 1 base, with 12 bases separating them. The length of the CDR3 is 14 residues. CDR3 nucleotides: TGTGCCAGCAGGGGGACTGGGCCCCAAGAGACCCAGTACTTC. Protein: CASRGTGPQETQYF.

The chain combines TRBV15 with TRBJ2-7; D not resolved. CDR1 is LNHNV and CDR2 is YYDKDF in the germline V gene (reference sequence). V was trimmed by 3 bases and J by 5 bases, leaving 8 bases between them. This CDR3 region has 12 residues. This chain's CDR3 is CATSSEDDEQYF. The CDR3, as DNA: TGTGCCACCAGCAGCGAAGACGACGAGCAGTACTTC.

The chain carries TRBV6-5 and TRBJ1-3; 7 bases are shared with TRBD1. V was clipped by 0 bases and J by 4 bases; unmatched bases: 9. The CDR3 has 17 amino acids. Germline assignment: CDR1 MNHEY and CDR2 SVGAGI. The DNA of the CDR3 is TGTGCCAGCAGTTACTCCGGGACAGCCGGCGGCGGAAACACCATATATTTT. Translation gives CASSYSGTAGGGNTIYF.

This sequence joins TRBV12-3 or TRBV12-4 and TRBJ1-2; 7 bases line up with TRBD1. The V segment lost 4 bases and the J segment 5 bases; nucleotides outside the gene matches: 10. This CDR3 region has 15 residues. Written as DNA, the CDR3 is TGTGCCAGCAGTTCGTCAGGGGGTCGAGCTTATGGCTACACCTTC. Encoded protein: CASSSSGGRAYGYTF.

V and J are TRBV12-3 or TRBV12-4 and TRBJ2-1; TRBD2 matches 11 bases. V was clipped by 8 bases and J by 8 bases; unmatched bases: 20. The CDR3 has 18 amino acids. CDR3 loop: CASGGLAGGNGMGDEQFF. For the CDR3, the DNA is TGTGCCAGCGGTGGGCTAGCGGGAGGTAATGGGATGGGGGATGAGCAGTTCTTC.

This clonotype was seen many times. The V and J genes are TRBV20-1 and TRBJ1-4; tentative D call: TRBD1 (5 bases). The CDR3 spans 12 residues. Germline values: CDR1 DFQATT, CDR2 SNEGSKA (reference sequence). V dropped 1 base and J dropped 8 bases, with 8 bases sitting between them. CDR3 residues: CSARGDGEKLFF. DNA for the CDR3: TGCAGTGCTAGAGGGGACGGGGAAAAACTGTTTTTT.